Given below is one T cell receptor (beta chain) in context. Its antigen remains unidentified. This may stem from a read error, because a much larger clone lies one nucleotide away. This entry is derived from a study of CD8 T cells in ankylosing spondylitis. The CDR3 runs 12 residues. V was cut by 2 bases and J by 6 bases, with 7 bases left in between. CDR1 is SGHKS, CDR2 YYEKEE, per germline (reference sequence). From the 5' RACE reads, TCRdb called clonotypes with MiXCR, one entry per CDR3 protein. Seen here are under 250,000 distinct CDR3 sequences, around 25% observed once, and the top ten hold roughly 6.7%. Study-wide results and limits: Several of the motif variants were reported before in synovial fluid and blood from reactive arthritis.

This chain links TRBV5-5 with TRBJ2-3; no reliable D call. This receptor was identified in a male donor with ankylosing spondylitis or in good health (not recorded which). The sample consisted of blood, either unsorted or a sorted T cell fraction (not recorded which). The CDR3 coding sequence is TGTGCCAGCAGCTTACCAATGGATACGCAGTATTTT. Its protein product is CASSLPMDTQYF.